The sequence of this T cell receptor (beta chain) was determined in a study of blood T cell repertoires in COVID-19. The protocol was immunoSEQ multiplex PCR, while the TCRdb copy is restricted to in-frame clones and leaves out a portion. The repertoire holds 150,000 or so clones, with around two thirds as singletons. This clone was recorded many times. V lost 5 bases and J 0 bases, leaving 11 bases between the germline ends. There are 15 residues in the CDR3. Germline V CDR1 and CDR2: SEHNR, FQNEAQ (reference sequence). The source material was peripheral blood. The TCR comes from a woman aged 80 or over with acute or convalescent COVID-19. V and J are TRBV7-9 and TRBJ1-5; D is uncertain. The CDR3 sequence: CASSPTGYSNQPQHF. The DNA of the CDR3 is TGTGCCAGCAGCCCCACTGGTTATAGCAATCAGCCCCAGCATTTT.